The entry below describes one T cell receptor (beta chain). The antigen remains undetermined. The protocol was immunoSEQ multiplex PCR, while the TCRdb copy is restricted to in-frame clones and leaves out a portion. This table has 45,000 to 60,000 clones, 90% to 95% appearing once. The data were taken from a study of cytomegalovirus exposure and HLA in healthy donors. V was cut by 0 bases and J by 1 base, with 16 bases left in between. CDR1 SGDLS and CDR2 YYNGEE come from the germline V gene. The CDR3 sequence is 17 residues long. Study conclusions and caveats: Reported results showed that the classifier diagnosed cytomegalovirus status with high specificity and sensitivity.

Sequencing input: PBMCs. The TCR was taken from a woman younger than 30 in good health and CMV-seronegative. The gene calls are TRBV9 and TRBJ1-1, with a weak D call TRBD1 (6 bases). The CDR3 DNA reads TGTGCCAGCAGCGTAGGACTGACAGGTAAGAAGAACACTGAAGCTTTCTTT. It specifies CASSVGLTGKKNTEAFF.